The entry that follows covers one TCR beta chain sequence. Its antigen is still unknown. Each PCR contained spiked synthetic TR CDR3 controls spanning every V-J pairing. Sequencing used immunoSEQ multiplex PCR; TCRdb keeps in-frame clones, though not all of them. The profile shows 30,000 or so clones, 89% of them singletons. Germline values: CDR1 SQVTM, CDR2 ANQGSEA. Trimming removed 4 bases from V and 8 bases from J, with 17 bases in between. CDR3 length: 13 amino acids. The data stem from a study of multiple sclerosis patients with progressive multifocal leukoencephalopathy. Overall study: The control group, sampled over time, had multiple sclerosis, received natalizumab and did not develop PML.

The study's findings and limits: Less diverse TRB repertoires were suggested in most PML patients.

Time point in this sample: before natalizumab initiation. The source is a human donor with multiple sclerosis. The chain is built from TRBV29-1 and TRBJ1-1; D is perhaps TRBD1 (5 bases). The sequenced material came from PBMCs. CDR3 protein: CSVGRDSRLEAFF. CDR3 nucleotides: TGCAGCGTTGGGCGGGACTCACGCCTAGAAGCTTTCTTT.